This T cell receptor beta chain was recorded in a study of PD-L1 blockade in urothelial cancer. Study-level information: Male sex and bladder-origin urothelial cancer were recorded for about 90% of the roughly 29 patients. Prior chemotherapy in patients spanned 0 to 3 regimens. Blood analysis took place 3 weeks (second dose) and 6 weeks after treatment start. A median blood sample held around 130,000 T cells and 75,000 to 85,000 unique TCRs.

Repertoires were generated with immunoSEQ multiplex PCR, while TCRdb's copy carries only in-frame clones and drops some. The table has some 48,000 clones, approximately 84% seen once. Sample time point: peripheral blood 6 weeks after treatment start. In germline, CDR1 is SGHTA, CDR2 FQGTGA. The CDR3 totals 16 residues. The V and J ends lost 0 bases and 1 base respectively, with 11 bases between them. The sequencing used PBMCs, collected around atezolizumab (anti-PD-L1) treatment. This chain uses TRBV7-3 with TRBJ2-3; tentatively, D is TRBD1 (5 bases). This sequence was found in a man aged 60 to 75 with urothelial cancer. The CDR3 DNA reads TGTGCCAGCAGCTTAACTTTGGGGCGCGGCACAGATACGCAGTATTTT. This encodes CASSLTLGRGTDTQYF.